These 12 T cell receptor beta chains share one sample of origin, sequenced in a study of blood T cell repertoires in COVID-19 (TCRdb year 2020). The library was prepared using the immunoSEQ multiplex PCR assay. TCRdb provides this immuneACCESS table in a form limited to in-frame rearrangements. Some clones are lacking; in checked studies, under half of them reflect an unresolved V gene, and why the rest are absent is not known. For this sample the table gives 200,000 to 250,000 clones, of which roughly four fifths were detected only once. Approximately 1.4% of the sample is in the top ten clones. Sequencing was carried out using PBMCs or T cells enriched from blood (not recorded which). Receptors originate from a woman aged 40 to 55 with acute COVID-19.

Regarding this clone: At the DNA level, this CDR3 is encoded by other sequences in the same sample as well. The V call is TRBV3-1 (or the pseudogene TRBV3-2), the J call TRBJ2-2, with unresolved D. Trimming left V 0 bases short and J 5 bases short, with 13 bases between. The germline CDR1 and CDR2 sequences are LGHDT and YNNKEL (reference sequence). This CDR3 comprises 16 residues. The CDR3 region has the DNA TGTGCCAGCAGCCAAGATCTAGACTCTTATACCGGGGAGCTGTTTTTT. Translating gives CASSQDLDSYTGELFF.

This chain uses TRBV9 with TRBJ2-2; tentatively, D is TRBD2 (5 bases). V shed 4 bases and J shed 1 base, with 14 bases lying between them. CDR1 is SGDLS and CDR2 is YYNGEE in the germline V gene. This CDR3 has 16 amino acids. This CDR3 reads CASSPPPGRNTGELFF. CDR3 DNA sequence: TGTGCCAGCAGCCCCCCTCCGGGGAGGAACACCGGGGAGCTGTTTTTT.

This clone was detected once. This rearrangement joins TRBV11-3 to TRBJ2-7, with TRBD1 identical over 10 bases. The junction had 10 bases not matched to a gene; V was cut back by 5 bases and J by 6 bases. Looked up from germline, CDR1 is SGHNT and CDR2 is YENEEA. CDR3 length: 15 residues. Here the CDR3 reads CASSLRTGGKLEQYF. CDR3 nucleotide sequence: TGTGCCAGCAGCCTGCGGACAGGGGGAAAACTCGAGCAGTACTTC.

The rearrangement links TRBV14 to TRBJ1-1, with D unclear. Trimming removed 1 base from V and 5 bases from J, with 14 bases in between. The CDR3 extends over 15 amino acids. Germline V gives CDR1 SGHDN, CDR2 FVKESK. CDR3 sequence reads: CASSQALLRATEAFF. In DNA form, the CDR3 reads TGTGCCAGCAGCCAAGCCCTCTTGAGGGCAACTGAAGCTTTCTTT.

J is TRBJ1-2 and V is TRBV5-4; D ambiguous. CDR3 length: 12 amino acids. CDR1 SGHNT and CDR2 YYREEE come from the germline V gene (reference sequence). Trimming removed 4 bases at V and 3 bases at J, with 7 bases between. In DNA form, the CDR3 reads TGTGCCAGCAGCGGCGGGGACTATGGCTACACCTTC. This gives the protein CASSGGDYGYTF.

The chain has TRBV5-4 and TRBJ2-1, with D maybe TRBD2 (6 bases). V lost 1 base to trimming and J lost 4 bases, with 12 bases between them. The CDR3 loop spans 15 amino acids. CDR1 is SGHNT and CDR2 is YYREEE in the germline V gene (reference sequence). The CDR3 nucleotides read TGTGCCAGCAGCTTGATTGGCGGGGATTACAATGAGCAGTTCTTC. It yields the protein CASSLIGGDYNEQFF.

The chain combines TRBV18 with TRBJ2-3, with D tentatively TRBD1 (6 bases). Trimming left V 6 bases short and J 2 bases short, with 12 bases between. CDR3 length: 14 residues. Germline V CDR1 and CDR2: KGHSH, LQKENI. This chain's CDR3 is CASSRDKHTDTQYF. The DNA of the CDR3 is TGTGCCAGCTCCCGGGACAAACACACAGATACGCAGTATTTT. The entire variable domain, with the rest obtained from reference TRBV18 and TRBJ2-3, is as follows: NAGVMQNPRHLVRRRGQEARLRCSPMKGHSHVYWYRQLPEEGLKFMVYLQKENIIDESGMPKERFSAEFPKEGPSILRIQQVVRGDSAAYFCASSRDKHTDTQYFGPGTRLTVL.

V is TRBV19 and J is TRBJ2-7; TRBD1 aligns across 7 bases. CDR1 and CDR2 from the germline V gene are LNHDA and SQIVND (reference sequence). Trimming took 6 bases from V and 1 from J; bases not matched to a gene: 9. CDR3 length: 15 amino acids. The CDR3 DNA follows: TGTGCCAGTAGCCTGGACAGGCCCGGATCCTACGAGCAGTACTTC. Its protein is CASSLDRPGSYEQYF. The variable domain in full, with the rest retrieved from reference TRBV19 and TRBJ2-7, is DGGITQSPKYLFRKEGQNVTLSCEQNLNHDAMYWYRQDPGQGLRLIYYSQIVNDFQKGDIAEGYSVSREKKESFPLTVTSAQKNPTAFYLCASSLDRPGSYEQYFGPGTRLTVT.

The chain has TRBV7-2 and TRBJ2-4; 7 bases map to TRBD2. Germline lookup yields CDR1 SGHTA and CDR2 FQGNSA. V lost 1 base and J lost 5; bases outside the gene matches: 8. The CDR3 is 16 amino acids. The CDR3 here is CASSLVARLAENIQYF. Written as DNA, the CDR3 is TGTGCCAGCAGCTTAGTTGCGAGGCTAGCGGAAAACATTCAGTACTTC.

In its sample, this clone was seen many times. V is TRBV2 and J is TRBJ2-7; the D gene is possibly TRBD1 (5 bases). The CDR3 has 13 amino acids. Trimming cost V 6 bases and J 6 bases, with 15 bases left between them. In germline, CDR1 is SNHLY, CDR2 FYNNEI. The CDR3 loop reads CASRGMQGGEQYF. DNA of the CDR3: TGTGCCAGCAGGGGGATGCAGGGTGGCGAGCAGTACTTC.

Many counts were recorded for this clone. The rearrangement links TRBV10-1 to TRBJ2-7, with D perhaps matching TRBD2 (5 bases). This CDR3 is 13 amino acids long. Per the germline V gene, CDR1 is WNHNN and CDR2 is SYGVQD (reference sequence). The V end lost 4 bases, the J end lost 5 bases, and 12 bases lay between the germline ends. This CDR3 reads CASSVAGLDEQYF. The CDR3 region has the DNA TGCGCCAGCAGTGTTGCGGGTTTGGACGAGCAGTACTTC.

The J gene is TRBJ1-1, the V gene TRBV27; TRBD1 matches 8 bases. Trimming at V came to 2 bases and at J to 4 bases, leaving 3 bases not matched to a gene. CDR1 and CDR2 (germline): MNHEY, SMNVEV (reference sequence). CDR3 size: 14 residues. The CDR3 here is CASSLQGASTEAFF. The CDR3 coding sequence is TGTGCCAGCAGTTTACAGGGGGCTTCCACTGAAGCTTTCTTT.